This T cell receptor (beta chain) was recovered during a study of cytomegalovirus exposure and HLA in healthy donors (TCRdb year 2017). In terms of the full investigation: An earlier analysis of some 620 of the donors reported over 250 Gb of sequence data and around 120 million unique TCR beta sequences obtained from approximately 180 million T cells. HLA typing included class I and class II loci at four-digit resolution. Four to six DR-DQ haplotypes were handled as single units for association and clustering, since linkage in the cohort was strong. The study used immunosequencing to profile the T cell repertoires of approximately 650 subjects and linked those repertoires to cytomegalovirus serostatus. An early release covering 500 to 750 HLA-typed donors comprised about 290 gigabases of sequencing data and approximately 80 million unique TCR sequences. A later genetic analysis took genome-wide SNP genotypes for about three fifths of the roughly 700 donors and used that subset as a discovery cohort. Among around 400 genotyped donors of the cohort, an average of about 220,000 unique TCR beta nucleotide sequences was sequenced per donor, of which approximately 18% were non-productive. Every discovery cohort repertoire had been produced on one sequencing platform. In addition to the first cohort of 666 subjects, a separate validation cohort of 130 or so different subjects was used. Rather than drawing on any new phenotypic data, the later analysis identified candidate immune exposures from TCR beta sequences and the way those sequences occurred across donors. The number of typed donors differed by locus: about 629-640 for A, B, C, DRB1 and DQB1; 522 for DQA1; 606 for DPA1; and some 450 for DPB1. The study aimed to test whether signatures of past pathogen exposure could be identified by cataloging public T cell receptors. An earlier analysis of about 600 of the donors used high-throughput TCR beta sequencing to judge whether each TCR beta V gene segment behaved as functional or pseudogenic. To predict cytomegalovirus infection status, the study brought together high-throughput TCR immunosequencing, statistical association of individual TCRs with disease status, and machine learning. Donor age, sex, ethnicity and CMV serostatus were compiled together with the repertoire data. In a later analysis, previously published TCR beta repertoires from several hundred donors were re-analyzed and high-resolution HLA genotyping was added so that TCR occurrence patterns could be studied. Among the approximately 430 genotyped donors, about 83% belonged to the genetic ancestry cluster associated with self-reported Caucasian donors.

V is pruned by 5 bases and J by 5 bases, leaving 10 bases of the junction without a gene match. The CDR3, cysteine through phenylalanine, is 18 amino acids long. The sequence is cut down to CDR3 DNA, 54 bases in frame from base 1. The germline V gene supplies CDR1 SGHTA and CDR2 FQGNSA. Libraries were prepared through the immunoSEQ multiplex PCR assay. For the multiplex PCR, a mixture combining 60 forward primers for TCR Vbeta segments and 13 reverse primers for TCR Jbeta segments was used. The CDR3 region of rearranged TCR beta genes was amplified from genomic DNA with a multiplex PCR assay. On the Illumina HiSeq System, the amplified TCR beta libraries were sequenced as 87-base-pair reads. Concerning the study's data processing: A later analysis tallied 75 million to 95 million unique TCR beta chains across the 600 to 700 repertoires, and about 10 million of those chains were shared by two or more donors. Raw reads were error-corrected and collapsed into unique sequences with a nearest-neighbor algorithm that merged closely related sequences to remove PCR and sequencing errors. CDR3 sequences were aligned to IMGT reference sequences to assign V, D and J gene segments. For a sequence to be retained, a match of at least six nucleotides was required to both a V gene segment and a J gene segment. A rearrangement was called productive if the CDR3 had no stop codons and remained in frame with V and J, and every other rearrangement was called non-productive. CDR3 was defined according to IMGT convention as the region running from the second conserved V-encoded cysteine to the conserved J-encoded phenylalanine. In an earlier analysis of around 540 of the donors, sequences lacking an unambiguous match to a single V gene segment were excluded. In an earlier analysis of 587 of the donors, a V segment was called functional when productive rearrangements were above 56.7%, and segregating when the standard deviation between donors exceeded 5%. To diagnose cytomegalovirus status from the catalog of TCR beta chain sequences, a statistical classification framework was built. In a later analysis, V and J genes were assigned by comparing TCR nucleotide sequences against IMGT/GENE-DB human TR gene sequences. Using the TCRdist pipeline, a later analysis assigned CDR3 sequences along with most-parsimonious VDJ recombination scenarios. In a later analysis, every TCR beta chain was defined by the combination of its CDR3 amino acid sequence and its V-gene family, and reads without a unique V-gene family were dropped. To address suspected cross-contamination and a sequencing artifact, a later analysis removed over 500 highly shared, low-generation-probability nucleotide sequences. For each public chain, a later analysis derived a clonal expansion index from normalized ranks of inferred template counts within each repertoire. In a later analysis, generation probabilities were computed using a VDJ recombination model fitted to out-of-frame rearrangements, and the results were checked against IGoR. Hypergeometric tests were used in a later analysis to score TCR-TCR, TCR-HLA and TCR-CMV co-occurrence, with a repertoire-size bias correction applied to the TCR pairs. To estimate false discovery rates, a later analysis permuted the HLA or CMV assignments 20 times. In a later analysis, co-occurring TCRs were grouped with DBSCAN, and TCRdist sequence similarity was added when clustering was performed within HLA-allele-positive subsets. Repertoires with fewer than 30,000 or more than 120,000 public chains were left out of co-occurrence clustering, as were a few repertoires with anomalous nucleotide sharing. Here the immuneACCESS table is served through TCRdb, limited to in-frame sequences with V and J called. Missing clones are a known gap in these copies; in checked studies unresolved V genes cover under half, and the rest lacks a known reason. Clonal size and the V and J genes are those of that table, whereas D and trimming came from the DNA. The table for this sample shows roughly 200,000 clones. The ten most abundant clones make up 6.5% of the sample.

General study outcomes and caveats: While some public TCRs were present in many individuals, most TCR sequences turned up only very rarely across donors. Strong co-occurrence of HLA alleles, especially DR and DQ, made assigning TCR associations to individual alleles difficult. According to a later analysis, parvovirus B19, influenza, CMV and Epstein-Barr virus appeared linked to several top co-occurrence clusters. A later analysis found that most CMV-associated TCR beta chains appeared HLA-restricted, with HLA associations seemingly driven largely by CMV exposure. In an earlier analysis of over 550 of the donors, most TCR beta V segments were observed in productive rearrangements about 90% or about 30% of the time, broadly matching IMGT annotations. In a later analysis, TCR association rates were found to vary across HLA loci, with the most associated TCRs seen for DRB1 alleles and the fewest for HLA-C alleles. A further reported finding was that TCR beta sequences accurately predicted the HLA-A and HLA-B alleles for most subjects in the first cohort. The earlier analysis of some 540 of the donors excluded 15 to 20 rarely observed V segments, including chromosome 9 orphons, because counts were too low. At a false discovery rate of 0.05, a later analysis linked 16,951 TCR beta sequences to specific HLA alleles. The authors suggested that the approach could potentially be extended to other disease states and immunological phenotypes. A total of fewer than 200 TCR beta chains were listed by the study as associated with cytomegalovirus. The only immune exposure information available for the cohort was CMV serostatus. Roughly uniform sequencing depth across donors was assumed in presence/absence analyses, although this assumption may not hold. Linkage disequilibrium might explain the correlated functional status among segregating V segments, but an unknown experimental factor could not be ruled out. In a later genetic analysis, fewer N-insertions in productive TCRs were reported among donors in an Asian-associated ancestry cluster than the roughly 700-donor mean. A later genetic analysis associated a missense DCLRE1C variant with V-gene and J-gene trimming of TCR beta chains, and an independent cohort replicated the association. In vitro tests confirmed that a few of the cytomegalovirus-associated TCR beta chains recognize cytomegalovirus antigens. The classifier was reported to diagnose cytomegalovirus status with high specificity and sensitivity in both the original and validation cohorts. In this cohort, only TCR beta chains were sequenced, and detectable features were limited by the absence of alpha or paired-chain data. Because the 87-base-pair reads could not distinguish some IMGT-functional V segments, including TRBV6-2 and TRBV6-3, those segments were excluded. A cluster of highly shared sequence variants was judged likely to represent a technical artifact of the sequencing pipeline. A later analysis found that HLA-associated TCR beta chains were more clonally expanded and had lower generation probabilities than equally common non-associated chains. Because HLA typing was missing for some donors at each locus, association tests included only the typed subset.

In total, 666 healthy bone marrow donors made up the cohort. All cohort members were sampled while nominally healthy, although unrecorded immune exposures were likely present. The donor tested CMV seronegative and was one of the 352 seronegative cohort members. Each donor provided a peripheral blood sample, and peripheral blood mononuclear cells were used for TCR beta sequencing. Genomic DNA was extracted from the blood cell samples with the Qiagen DNeasy Blood Extraction Kit. Details on this clone: Its antigen target is currently unknown.

Recombination joined TRBV7-2 with TRBJ2-3; 16 bases in the middle match TRBD2. The source of this sequence is a young man in good health and CMV-seronegative. The specimen sequenced was PBMCs. The DNA sequence follows: TGTGCCAGCAGCAAAGCCGGGACTAGCGGGGGGGCCAAAGATACGCAGTATTTT. It is translated as CASSKAGTSGGAKDTQYF.